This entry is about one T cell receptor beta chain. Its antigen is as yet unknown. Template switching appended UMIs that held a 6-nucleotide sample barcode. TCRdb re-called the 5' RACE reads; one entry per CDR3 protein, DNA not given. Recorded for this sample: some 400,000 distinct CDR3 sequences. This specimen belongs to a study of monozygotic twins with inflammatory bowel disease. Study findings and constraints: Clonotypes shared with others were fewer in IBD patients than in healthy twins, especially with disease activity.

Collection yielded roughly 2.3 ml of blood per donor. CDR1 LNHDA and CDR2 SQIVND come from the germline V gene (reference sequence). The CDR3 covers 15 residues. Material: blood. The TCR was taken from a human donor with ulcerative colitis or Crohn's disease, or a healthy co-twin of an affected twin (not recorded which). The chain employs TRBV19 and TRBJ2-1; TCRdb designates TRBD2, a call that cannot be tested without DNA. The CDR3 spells CASSKASGSFNEQFF.